These 31 T cell receptor beta chains were sequenced from one sample in a study of blood T cells in healthy people across ages. Primed by a sample-barcoded 5' primer and a J-beta primer mix, a second PCR proceeded for roughly 7 to 11 cycles. TCRdb reprocessed the 5' RACE reads via MiXCR and lists one record per CDR3 protein. The profile covers about 620,000 distinct CDR3 sequences, with about 51% appearing a single time and approximately 13% taken by the ten largest. The specimen sequenced was blood. The receptors were sampled from an elderly woman in good health.

This clonotype was counted ten times or more. V usage is TRBV6-6 and J usage is TRBJ1-4; TRBD1 matches at 9 bases. Germline-derived CDR1 and CDR2 are MNHNY and SVGAGI (reference sequence). J lost 11 bases, V lost 6 bases, and 16 bases had no gene match. This CDR3 comprises 16 residues. CDR3 DNA: TGTGCCAGCAGATCCCGGGACAGGGCGGATCAGGGTAAACTGTTTTTT. Its protein is CASRSRDRADQGKLFF.

The chain couples TRBV7-9 to TRBJ2-1; TRBD2 matches at 13 bases. The CDR3 is 18 residues long. Germline CDR1 reads SEHNR; CDR2 reads FQNEAQ (reference sequence). The J segment lost 6 bases and the V segment lost 1 base, leaving 9 bases of the junction unmatched. In DNA form, the CDR3 reads TGTGCCAGCAGCTTAGGACTAGCGGGGGGACTATCCGGCAATGAGCAGTTCTTC. Amino acids: CASSLGLAGGLSGNEQFF.

Concerning this clonotype itself: It may be a read error: a sequence one base away is much more abundant. The rearrangement uses TRBV20-1 and TRBJ2-5, with 8 bases matching TRBD2. The CDR3 totals 13 residues. Germline V lookup: CDR1 DFQATT, CDR2 SNEGSKA (reference sequence). V shed 3 bases and J 11 bases; nucleotides not matched to a gene: 11. CDR3 nucleotide sequence: TGCAGTGCTAGCGGGACTAGTTACAATGAGCAGTACTTC. The encoded protein is CSASGTSYNEQYF.

This clonotype was picked up many times. The CDR3 DNA follows: TGTGCCAGCAGCCATCAAAGGGGTTTCTATGGCTACACCTTC. This gives the protein CASSHQRGFYGYTF. The chain recombines TRBV14 with TRBJ1-2, with D perhaps matching TRBD1 (5 bases). The CDR3 totals 14 residues. The V gene lost 3 bases and the J gene lost 4 bases, with 12 bases spanning the gap. CDR1 and CDR2 (germline): SGHDN, FVKESK.

This clonotype has a single count. The chain recombines TRBV3-1 with TRBJ2-1; 7 positions match TRBD2. Germline-derived CDR1 and CDR2 are LGHDT and YNNKEL (reference sequence). CDR3 length: 15 residues. With 2 bases clipped from V and 1 base from J, the junction kept 2 bases outside the gene matches. CDR3 coding DNA: TGTGCCAGCAGCCAATCACTAGCGTCCTACAATGAGCAGTTCTTC. Its translation: CASSQSLASYNEQFF.

This clonotype was counted many times. This chain uses TRBV15 with TRBJ2-1; weak D call: TRBD2 (6 bases). Deletions cut 0 bases from V and 4 bases from J, with 16 bases between. Germline-derived CDR1 and CDR2 are LNHNV and YYDKDF (reference sequence). CDR3 length: 17 residues. The chain's CDR3 is CATSRDVGSSRYNEQFF. The CDR3 DNA follows: TGTGCCACCAGCAGAGATGTCGGGAGCTCCCGATACAATGAGCAGTTCTTC.

The rearrangement uses TRBV12-3 or TRBV12-4 and TRBJ2-3; 9 bases line up with TRBD1. The CDR3 contains 17 residues. With V trimmed by 5 bases and J by 4 bases, 13 bases remained unmatched. CDR3 bases: TGTGCCAGCAGTCCTGTGACAGGGGGACTAAGCGCAGATACGCAGTATTTT. As protein: CASSPVTGGLSADTQYF.

The chain uses TRBV20-1 and TRBJ1-2; D is uncertain. The CDR3 is 15 residues long. Germline values: CDR1 DFQATT, CDR2 SNEGSKA (reference sequence). V shed 6 bases and J shed 0 bases, with 17 bases lying between them. In DNA, the CDR3 is TGCAGTGCCCCCTCGCCGCTTCTAGCTAACTATGGCTACACCTTC. Protein: CSAPSPLLANYGYTF.

The V call is TRBV12-5, the J call TRBJ2-2, with a possible D match to TRBD1 (5 bases). Germline V CDR1 and CDR2: LGHNT, FRNRAP. V was pared by 0 bases and J by 0 bases, with 8 bases between. The CDR3 runs to 16 residues. CDR3 protein: CASGLVTGSNTGELFF. As DNA, the CDR3 is TGTGCTAGTGGTTTGGTTACAGGCTCGAACACCGGGGAGCTGTTTTTT. The variable domain in full, completed from reference TRBV12-5 and TRBJ2-2, reads DARVTQTPRHKVTEMGQEVTMRCQPILGHNTVFWYRQTMMQGLELLAYFRNRAPLDDSGMPKDRFSAEMPDATLATLKIQPSEPRDSAVYFCASGLVTGSNTGELFFGEGSRLTVL.

This clonotype has a handful of counts. This chain links TRBV7-9 with TRBJ1-4; TRBD1 agrees at 9 bases. There are 15 residues in the CDR3. Per germline, CDR1 SEHNR and CDR2 FQNEAQ (reference sequence). V was clipped by 5 bases and J by 8 bases; unmatched bases: 9. CDR3 sequence: CASSRTGTGNEKLFF. The CDR3 region has the DNA TGTGCCAGCAGCCGAACCGGGACAGGGAACGAAAAACTGTTTTTT.

The chain carries TRBV28 and TRBJ2-1; TRBD1 matches at 9 bases. Matching the DNA end better, TRBJ2-7 makes the J call doubtful. From germline, CDR1 is MDHEN and CDR2 SYDVKM. CDR3 length: 14 amino acids. The CDR3 bases are TGTGCCAGCAGCAGGGGGGACAGGGTTTACGAGCAGTACTTC. The encoded protein is CASSRGDRVYEQYF.

The rearrangement joins TRBV7-9 to TRBJ1-1, with 12 bases identical to TRBD1. Unmatched junction bases numbered 7, after V lost 1 base and J lost 4 bases. This CDR3 has 17 amino acids. Per the germline V gene, CDR1 is SEHNR and CDR2 is FQNEAQ (reference sequence). The CDR3 nucleotides read TGTGCCAGCAGCTTAGGGGACAGGGGGCGCACGCCCACTGAAGCTTTCTTT. This codes for CASSLGDRGRTPTEAFF.

This clonotype was observed at least ten times. The chain employs TRBV15 and TRBJ1-2; 8 positions match TRBD1. V trimming: 3 bases; J trimming: 4 bases; junction bases outside the gene matches: 10. This CDR3 region has 16 residues. The germline CDR1 and CDR2 sequences are LNHNV and YYDKDF (reference sequence). The DNA for the CDR3 is TGTGCCACCAGCAGCATCAGACAGGGGATGATCTATGGCTACACCTTC. It is translated as CATSSIRQGMIYGYTF.

On this clonotype: A much bigger clone sits one base away, suggesting this may be a read error. The J gene is TRBJ2-5, the V gene TRBV3-1, with a weak D call TRBD2 (6 bases). The CDR3 has 16 amino acids. CDR1 is LGHDT and CDR2 is YNNKEL in the germline V gene (reference sequence). The CDR3 sequence: CASRQEGRQDQETQYF. CDR3 nucleotide sequence: TGTGCCAGCAGACAAGAAGGGAGGCAGGACCAAGAGACCCAGTACTTC.

The V and J genes are TRBV20-1 and TRBJ1-4, with no clear D. The CDR3 is made up of 13 amino acids. V was pared by 4 bases and J by 0 bases, with 6 bases between. The germline V gene has CDR1 DFQATT and CDR2 SNEGSKA (reference sequence). CDR3 coding DNA: TGCAGTGCTAACCAGGCAACTAATGAAAAACTGTTTTTT. This codes for CSANQATNEKLFF.

For this clonotype: This may be a read error, as it is one base from a much larger clone. The chain couples TRBV5-1 to TRBJ2-5; the D is unclear. The V end was cut by 0 bases, the J end by 13 bases, with 19 bases between. Per germline, CDR1 SGHRS and CDR2 YFSETQ. This CDR3 is built from 14 residues. In nucleotides, the CDR3 is TGCGCCAGCAGCTTGGTCGAAGGCAGCTACGAGCGGTACTTC. Protein product: CASSLVEGSYERYF.

This chain uses TRBV5-1 with TRBJ2-5, with D tentatively TRBD1 (6 bases). The CDR3 is 14 residues long. V lost 6 bases to trimming and J lost 11 bases, with 23 bases between them. Germline lookup yields CDR1 SGHRS and CDR2 YFSETQ. CDR3 DNA: TGCGCCAGCAAGGCCGGGCGTTGGGACAATGAGCAGTACTTC. Its translation is CASKAGRWDNEQYF. Full variable domain (missing parts from reference TRBV5-1 and TRBJ2-5): KAGVTQTPRYLIKTRGQQVTLSCSPISGHRSVSWYQQTPGQGLQFLFEYFSETQRNKGNFPGRFSGRQFSNSRSEMNVSTLELGDSALYLCASKAGRWDNEQYFGPGTRLLVL.

CDR3: CASSQEGRRNYGYTF. DNA for the CDR3: TGTGCCAGCAGCCAAGAGGGGCGACGAAACTATGGCTACACCTTC. This chain connects TRBV4-2 to TRBJ1-2, with a tentative D call TRBD1 (5 bases). V lost 0 bases, J lost 2 bases, and 10 bases lay in between. This CDR3 is 15 amino acids long. Per germline, CDR1 LGHNA and CDR2 YNFKEQ.

The chain carries TRBV3-1 and TRBJ1-6; D not certain. From germline, CDR1 is LGHDT and CDR2 YNNKEL (reference sequence). V was pared by 8 bases and J by 0 bases, with 14 bases between. This CDR3 is built from 16 residues. Here the CDR3 DNA reads TGTGCCAGCGCCCGTGGAACGAGCTCCTATAATTCACCCCTCCACTTT. Amino acid sequence: CASARGTSSYNSPLHF.

A word on this clonotype: Since a much larger clone is just one base distant, this may be a read error. The chain joins TRBV20-1 to TRBJ2-1; 8 bases fit TRBD1. CDR3 length equals 16 residues. Trimming cost V 1 base and J 5 bases; bases outside gene matches: 10. The germline gives CDR1 DFQATT, CDR2 SNEGSKA (reference sequence). The CDR3 loop is CSARGQGIRNHNEQFF. CDR3 coding DNA: TGCAGTGCTAGAGGACAGGGGATAAGGAACCACAATGAGCAGTTCTTC.

This chain joins TRBV27 and TRBJ1-5; no clear D. The CDR3 totals 18 residues. Trimming took 2 bases from V and 0 from J, leaving 17 bases between them. Germline V lookup: CDR1 MNHEY, CDR2 SMNVEV (reference sequence). CDR3: CASSLVTPTSYSNQPQHF. CDR3 sequence (DNA): TGTGCCAGCAGTTTAGTGACACCAACCTCCTATAGCAATCAGCCCCAGCATTTT.

In this sample, this clonotype turned up many times. This chain uses TRBV10-3 with TRBJ2-7; 13 nucleotides agree with TRBD2. The germline CDR1 and CDR2 sequences are ENHRY and SYGVKD. The J segment lost 2 bases and the V segment lost 7 bases, leaving 11 bases of the junction unmatched. The CDR3 is 17 residues long. CDR3: CAIKKGLAGARTYEQYF. DNA of the CDR3: TGTGCCATCAAAAAAGGACTAGCGGGGGCTAGAACCTACGAGCAGTACTTC.

V and J are TRBV4-2 and TRBJ1-1, with a possible D match to TRBD1 (5 bases). The V gene's germline CDR1 is LGHNA and CDR2 YNFKEQ. The CDR3 is made up of 13 amino acids. V dropped 4 bases and J dropped 6 bases, with 12 bases sitting between them. The CDR3 coding sequence is TGTGCCAGCAGCCCTCTCCTGGGGGCTGAAGCTTTCTTT. Translation gives CASSPLLGAEAFF.

CDR3: CASSLRDSFYGYTF. The CDR3 region has the DNA TGTGCCAGCAGTCTCCGGGACAGCTTCTATGGCTACACCTTC. This sequence joins TRBV12-3 or TRBV12-4 and TRBJ1-2, with 7 bases matching TRBD1. V was clipped by 5 bases and J by 4 bases; unmatched bases: 7. The CDR3 spans 14 residues.

This clonotype was observed once. The CDR3 does not close with the conserved phenylalanine or tryptophan, likely indicating a read error. This chain connects TRBV12-3 or TRBV12-4 to TRBJ2-3, with no clear D. V dropped 4 bases and J dropped 1 base, with 9 bases sitting between them. CDR3 size: 14 residues. Here the CDR3 reads CASSSVSGTDTQYL. Written as DNA, the CDR3 is TGTGCCAGCAGTTCTGTTTCTGGCACAGATACGCAGTATTTG.

In regard to this clonotype: Sequence at one end of the junction differs from germline and may be a read error. The J gene is TRBJ2-5, the V gene TRBV5-1, with a weak D call TRBD1 (6 bases). The CDR3 sequence is 13 residues long. Per germline, CDR1 SGHRS and CDR2 YFSETQ. As DNA, the CDR3 is TGCGCCAGCAGCCCGGACAGCCAAGGGACCCAGTACTTC. It specifies CASSPDSQGTQYF.

This chain links TRBV29-1 with TRBJ2-7, with unresolved D. The J call may be faulty, since TRBJ2-5 better matches the DNA end. The germline CDR1 and CDR2 sequences are SQVTM and ANQGSEA. The CDR3 has 13 amino acids. For the CDR3, the DNA is TGCAGCGTTGATGCCGGATTCCAAGAGACCCAGTACTTC. This gives the protein CSVDAGFQETQYF.

This clonotype showed up many times. The chain uses TRBV25-1 and TRBJ2-4; TRBD1 matches at 7 bases. The CDR3 spans 16 residues. Germline V gene lookup returns CDR1 MGHDK and CDR2 SYGVNS. Trimming took 4 bases from V and 1 from J; bases not matched to a gene: 7. The CDR3 loop is CASSVTGVGAKNIQYF. The CDR3 DNA reads TGTGCCAGCAGTGTAACAGGGGTGGGGGCCAAAAACATTCAGTACTTC.

This clonotype came up once. This chain uses TRBV14 with TRBJ1-2; D is ambiguous. This CDR3 region has 13 residues. Trimming removed 0 bases from V and 8 bases from J, with 10 bases in between. Germline loops: CDR1 SGHDN, CDR2 FVKESK. The CDR3 sequence is CASSQDLRGGYTF. The CDR3 DNA sequence: TGTGCCAGCAGCCAAGATTTGCGCGGCGGCTACACCTTC.

In regard to this clonotype: A much larger clone lies a single base off, so this may be a read error. The chain joins TRBV7-2 to TRBJ2-7; D is ambiguous. This CDR3 comprises 14 residues. Germline loops: CDR1 SGHTA, CDR2 FQGNSA. V dropped 4 bases and J dropped 7 bases, with 17 bases sitting between them. For the CDR3, the DNA is TGTGCCAGCAGCTCAGTGATTAGCTCGTCTGAGCAGTACTTC. Translating gives CASSSVISSSEQYF.

The rearrangement links TRBV6-2 or TRBV6-3 to TRBJ2-1; TRBD2 might be the D (5 bases). Trimming left V 5 bases short and J 3 bases short, with 17 bases between. CDR1 and CDR2 from the germline V gene are MNHEY and SVGEGT. CDR3 length: 16 amino acids. The DNA of the CDR3 is TGTGCCAGCAGTGCACGTAGTAGCGTGATCTACAATGAGCAGTTCTTC. Its protein is CASSARSSVIYNEQFF.